This TCR beta chain emerged from a study of response to subunit inactivated influenza vaccine. Notes on the study in general: Authors suggested few new T cells are recruited by each seasonal influenza vaccination.

This clonotype was observed a handful of times. The antigen is unknown. The CDR3 extends over 13 amino acids. From germline, CDR1 is SGHTA and CDR2 FQGTGA. With 5 bases clipped from V and 8 bases from J, the junction kept 6 bases outside the gene matches. MiXCR, run by TCRdb on the RT-PCR reads, gives a single entry per CDR3 protein. The repertoire includes 500,000 to 600,000 distinct CDR3 sequences, 10% to 15% of them detected once, and about 10% sits in the top ten. V and J are TRBV7-3 and TRBJ1-2; 9 nucleotides agree with TRBD1. The sequence came from a man aged 50-59 years who received an inactivated influenza vaccine. The starting material was PBMCs from blood, obtained on the day of vaccination. The CDR3 nucleotides read TGTGCCAGCAGCCCCGGACAGGGGTGGGGCTACACCTTC. Its protein is CASSPGQGWGYTF.